This is a list of T cell receptor beta chains from one sample in a study of T cell repertoires in cytomegalovirus infection. What these receptors recognize is not known. TCRdb recomputed calls from the reads with MiXCR, one row per CDR3 protein. This sample yields about 400,000 distinct CDR3 sequences, of which roughly 36% are seen a single time; approximately 13% belongs to the top ten. The sequencing here drew on cultured PBMCs, taken from culture after CMV antigen stimulation. These receptors were collected from a human donor in good health (CMV status not recorded). Some clones in this sample may be carry-over from other donors' samples. The CDR3 runs from the conserved cysteine through the conserved F or W. The order of the fields is clone size, D gene, V gene, J gene, CDR3 DNA, CDR3 protein. D genes are given only for firm matches. Clone sizes are given selectively: once, few, many, or a class where the clone is expanded.

>-|TRBD1|TRBV6-2/TRBV6-3|TRBJ1-2
TGTGCCAGCAAACACAATCCGGGACAGGGAATCAATGGCTACACCTTC
CASKHNPGQGINGYTF
>few|-|TRBV7-9|TRBJ2-3
TGTGCCAGCAGCGACCTTAGAGGAACAGATACGCAGTATTTT
CASSDLRGTDTQYF
>-|-|TRBV27|TRBJ2-3
TGTGCCAGCAGGGGTAATTGGGAAGATACGCAGTATTTT
CASRGNWEDTQYF
>few|TRBD2|TRBV6-5|TRBJ2-1
TGTGCCAGCAGGACTAGCGGGTCGTTCAATGAGCAGTTCTTC
CASRTSGSFNEQFF
>few|TRBD2|TRBV28|TRBJ2-7
TGTGCCAGCAGTCGGGACTACAACGAGCAGTACTTC
CASSRDYNEQYF
>-|-|TRBV9|TRBJ2-1
TGTGCCAGCAGCGTAGCTAGGAGAGGGTCTTACAATGAGCAGTTCTTC
CASSVARRGSYNEQFF
>many|TRBD1|TRBV7-8|TRBJ2-7
TGTGCCAGCACCAGGACAGGGTCCTCCTACGAGCAGTACTTC
CASTRTGSSYEQYF
>few|-|TRBV28|TRBJ1-2
TGTGCCAGCAGCATATATGGAACCAAGGAGTATGGCTACACCTTC
CASSIYGTKEYGYTF
>few|TRBD1|TRBV7-2|TRBJ1-1
TGTGCCAGCAGCTTGCGTAACCGGGACAGATTGAACACTGAAGCTTTCTTT
CASSLRNRDRLNTEAFF
>-|-|TRBV6-2/TRBV6-3|TRBJ2-1
TGTGCCAGCAGCGCGCAAGGACGGGATGAGCAGTTCTTC
CASSAQGRDEQFF
>few|-|TRBV7-2|TRBJ1-3
TGTGCCAGCAGCCCCGGCCGCGCTGGAAACACCATATATTTT
CASSPGRAGNTIYF
>-|-|TRBV7-2|TRBJ1-2
TGTGCCAGCAGACCGGGGGTGGGCGGCTATGGCTACACCTTC
CASRPGVGGYGYTF
>few|-|TRBV9|TRBJ1-4
TGTGCCAGCAGCGCGTCCCAGGGGCGGGGTGAAAAACTGTTTTTT
CASSASQGRGEKLFF
>-|-|TRBV4-3|TRBJ1-3
TGCGCCAGCAGCCAAGATTTCCGGGGCTCTGGAAACACCATATATTTT
CASSQDFRGSGNTIYF
>-|TRBD2|TRBV12-3/TRBV12-4|TRBJ2-1
TGTGCCAGCAGCGTTAAATGGCTAGCGGGCCACAATGAGCAGTTCTTC
CASSVKWLAGHNEQFF
>many|TRBD2|TRBV28|TRBJ2-1
TGTGCCAGCACGGGTGCGGGAGAATACAATGAGCAGTTCTTC
CASTGAGEYNEQFF
>-|-|TRBV24-1|TRBJ2-2
TGTGCCACCAGTACGGTAGTCCCCGGGGAGCTGTTTTTT
CATSTVVPGELFF
>-|-|TRBV6-1|TRBJ1-5
TGTGCCAGCAGTGAACTGGGTTATAGCAATCAGCCCCAGCATTTT
CASSELGYSNQPQHF
>-|TRBD2|TRBV20-1|TRBJ2-3
TGCAGTGCCCAGACCGGGACATTTGGACTAGCCCCAGATACGCAGTATTTT
CSAQTGTFGLAPDTQYF
>-|-|TRBV10-3|TRBJ1-5
TGTGCCATCAGTGCGTCGAGGGAGGATCAGCCCCAGCATTTT
CAISASREDQPQHF
>few|TRBD2|TRBV10-3|TRBJ2-2
TGTGCCATCATGTACCGAGCGGGAGGGGATGGCATCGGGGAGCTGTTTTTT
CAIMYRAGGDGIGELFF
>-|-|TRBV20-1|TRBJ2-7
TGCAGTGCGAGACTTCGGACTTCCTCCTACGAGCAGTACTTC
CSARLRTSSYEQYF
>few|TRBD1|TRBV7-8|TRBJ1-4
TGTGCCAGCAGCTCCGACAGGGGGAGAAGTGAAAAACTGTTTTTT
CASSSDRGRSEKLFF
>-|TRBD2|TRBV4-1|TRBJ2-4
TGCGCCAGCAGCCAAGGACTAGCGGGAGGGAAAGCCAAAAACATTCAGTACTTC
CASSQGLAGGKAKNIQYF
>-|TRBD1|TRBV15|TRBJ2-1
TGTGCCACCAGCAGAGGGGGGACAGGGGCCAATGAGCAGTTCTTC
CATSRGGTGANEQFF
>few|-|TRBV7-6|TRBJ2-5
TGTGCCAGCAGCCCCAGAGGGGCTCTCCAAGAGACCCAGTACTTC
CASSPRGALQETQYF
>-|-|TRBV5-1|TRBJ1-2
TGCGCCAGCAGCACCGGACAGCCCAACTATGGCTACACCTTC
CASSTGQPNYGYTF
>-|TRBD1|TRBV7-6|TRBJ2-5
TGTGCCAGCAGCCGGACAGGGGGGAACCAAGAGACCCAGTACTTC
CASSRTGGNQETQYF
>-|TRBD1|TRBV29-1|TRBJ2-7
TGCAGCGGTCGACAGGGAAACGAGCAGTACTTC
CSGRQGNEQYF
>-|-|TRBV27|TRBJ2-2
TGTGCCAGCAGCTACGCCTCCGACGGGGAGCTGTTTTTT
CASSYASDGELFF
>once|-|TRBV20-1|TRBJ1-1
TGCAGTGCTAGAGATCACACACCTTTAGGCTCGACTGAAGCTTTCTTT
CSARDHTPLGSTEAFF